The 4 T cell receptor beta chains below come from one sample, sequenced in a study of T cell repertoires in cytomegalovirus infection (dated by TCRdb to between 2019 and 2020). TCRdb records Illumina HiSeq 1500 as the sequencer. Through fastp at Q25 and MiXCR, TCRdb rebuilt clones from the public reads, retaining in-frame beta chains. Rows with a matching CDR3 protein are joined into one entry that keeps the most common DNA and genes. The sample records some 180,000 distinct CDR3 sequences, approximately 19% of which are singletons. The top ten constitute just under 3% of the sample. The specimen was PBMCs. All receptors come from a human donor in good health (CMV status not recorded). Some clones in this sample may be carry-over from other donors' samples.

This clonotype came up many times. The rearrangement links TRBV7-8 to TRBJ2-5; 15 bases agree with TRBD2. The CDR3 is made up of 18 amino acids. J gave up 2 bases and V 4 bases, and 8 bases lay outside the gene matches. Germline values: CDR1 SGHVS, CDR2 FQNEAQ. This CDR3 reads CASSWTGTSGGLQETQYF. CDR3 sequence (DNA): TGTGCCAGCAGCTGGACCGGGACTAGCGGGGGGCTTCAAGAGACCCAGTACTTC.

The V gene is TRBV28, the J gene TRBJ1-6, with D possibly matching TRBD1 (6 bases). Looked up from germline, CDR1 is MDHEN and CDR2 is SYDVKM. This CDR3 has 13 amino acids. The V end lost 11 bases, the J end lost 7 bases, and 15 bases lay between the germline ends. CDR3: CAVHGTRNSPLHF. The CDR3 region has the DNA TGTGCCGTTCACGGGACAAGAAATTCACCCCTCCACTTT.

CDR3 sequence reads: CASSLGSGVSLGGANVLTF. The CDR3 nucleotides read TGCGCCAGCAGCTTAGGTTCAGGGGTCTCTCTCGGGGGGGCCAACGTCCTGACTTTC. This chain uses TRBV5-1 with TRBJ2-6, with TRBD1 as a possible D gene (6 bases). The length of the CDR3 is 19 residues. The germline gives CDR1 SGHRS, CDR2 YFSETQ. Between the trimmed V and J ends, which lost 2 bases and 4 bases, there was a span of 22 bases. Supplemented by reference TRBV5-1 and TRBJ2-6, the full variable domain reads KAGVTQTPRYLIKTRGQQVTLSCSPISGHRSVSWYQQTPGQGLQFLFEYFSETQRNKGNFPGRFSGRQFSNSRSEMNVSTLELGDSALYLCASSLGSGVSLGGANVLTFGAGSRLTVL.

Only a few counts were recorded for this clonotype. The chain is built from TRBV2 and TRBJ2-3; D is possibly TRBD2 (5 bases). Germline CDR1 reads SNHLY; CDR2 reads FYNNEI. There are 13 residues in the CDR3. Trimming stripped 7 bases from V and 0 bases from J, with 8 bases between. The DNA of the CDR3 is TGTGCCAGCATCCGGACTAGCACAGATACGCAGTATTTT. The encoded protein is CASIRTSTDTQYF.